There are many counts of the clone carrying this TCR beta chain. Its antigen is currently unknown. This entry belongs to a study of T cells in Graves' hyperthyroidism and ophthalmopathy. Study information: The blood sample was taken at first diagnosis, before treatment began. Points from the study as a whole: The model identified upcoming ophthalmopathy a median about six months ahead of onset.

From RNA transcripts, TCR beta CDR3 regions were amplified. The TCR CDR3 was amplified in a first-round RT-PCR using the HTBI primer set. One entry per CDR3 protein results from TCRdb running MiXCR on the multiplex PCR reads. This table holds hundreds of thousands of distinct CDR3 sequences, approximately 15% found once. Disease duration under 2 months; hyperthyroidism patients were aged 18 to 65. The TCR comes from a woman aged 18-29 years with Graves' hyperthyroidism. Sequenced: blood.

CDR3 DNA sequence: TGTGCCAGCAGTTCCTCCGGGACAGCCAACTATGGCTACACCTTC. Encoded protein: CASSSSGTANYGYTF. This chain links TRBV28 with TRBJ1-2; 7 positions match TRBD1. CDR1 MDHEN and CDR2 SYDVKM come from the germline V gene. The CDR3 runs 15 residues. V was pared by 4 bases and J by 2 bases, with 7 bases of the junction left unmatched.